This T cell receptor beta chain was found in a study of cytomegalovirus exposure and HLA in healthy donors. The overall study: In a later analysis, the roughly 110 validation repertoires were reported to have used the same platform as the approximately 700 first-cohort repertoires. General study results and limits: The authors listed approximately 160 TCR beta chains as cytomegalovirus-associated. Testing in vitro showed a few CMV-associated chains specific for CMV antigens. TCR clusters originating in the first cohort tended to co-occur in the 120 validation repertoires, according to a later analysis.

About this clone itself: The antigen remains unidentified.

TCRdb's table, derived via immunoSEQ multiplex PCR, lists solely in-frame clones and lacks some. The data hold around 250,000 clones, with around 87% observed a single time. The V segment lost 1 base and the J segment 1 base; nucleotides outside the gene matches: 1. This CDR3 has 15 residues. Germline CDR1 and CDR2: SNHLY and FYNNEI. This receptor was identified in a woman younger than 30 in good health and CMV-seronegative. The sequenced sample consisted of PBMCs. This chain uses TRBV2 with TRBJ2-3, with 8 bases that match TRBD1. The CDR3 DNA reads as TGTGCCAGCAGTGAAGTGGGACAGGGCACAGATACGCAGTATTTT. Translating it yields CASSEVGQGTDTQYF.